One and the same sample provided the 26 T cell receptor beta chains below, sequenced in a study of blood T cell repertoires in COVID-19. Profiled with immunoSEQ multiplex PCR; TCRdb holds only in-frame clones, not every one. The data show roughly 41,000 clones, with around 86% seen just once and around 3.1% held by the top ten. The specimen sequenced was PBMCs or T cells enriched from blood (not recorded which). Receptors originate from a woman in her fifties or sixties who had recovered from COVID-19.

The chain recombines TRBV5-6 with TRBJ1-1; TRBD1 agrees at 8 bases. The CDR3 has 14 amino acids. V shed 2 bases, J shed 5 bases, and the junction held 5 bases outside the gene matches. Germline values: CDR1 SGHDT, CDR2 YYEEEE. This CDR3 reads CASSFGTGRTEAFF. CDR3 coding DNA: TGTGCCAGCAGCTTTGGGACAGGTAGGACTGAAGCTTTCTTT.

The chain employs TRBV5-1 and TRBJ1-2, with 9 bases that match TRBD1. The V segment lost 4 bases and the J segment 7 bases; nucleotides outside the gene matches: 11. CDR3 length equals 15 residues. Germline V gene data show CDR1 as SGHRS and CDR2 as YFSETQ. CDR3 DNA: TGCGCCAGCAGCCCCCAGGGACAGGGATACTCTGGCTACACCTTC. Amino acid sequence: CASSPQGQGYSGYTF.

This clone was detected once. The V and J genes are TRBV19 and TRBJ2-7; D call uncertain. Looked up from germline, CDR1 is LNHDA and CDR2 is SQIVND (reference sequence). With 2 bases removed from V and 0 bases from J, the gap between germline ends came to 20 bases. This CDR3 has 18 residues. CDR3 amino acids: CASSISGLSVTSSYEQYF. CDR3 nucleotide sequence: TGTGCCAGTAGTATATCCGGTTTGAGCGTAACGAGCTCCTACGAGCAGTACTTC. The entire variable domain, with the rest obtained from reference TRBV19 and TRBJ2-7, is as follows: DGGITQSPKYLFRKEGQNVTLSCEQNLNHDAMYWYRQDPGQGLRLIYYSQIVNDFQKGDIAEGYSVSREKKESFPLTVTSAQKNPTAFYLCASSISGLSVTSSYEQYFGPGTRLTVT.

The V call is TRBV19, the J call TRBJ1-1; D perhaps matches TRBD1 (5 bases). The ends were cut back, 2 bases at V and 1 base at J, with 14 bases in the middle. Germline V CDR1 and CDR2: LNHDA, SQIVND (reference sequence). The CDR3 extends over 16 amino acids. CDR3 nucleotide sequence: TGTGCCAGTAGTATATGGGGAAGGACACAGAACACTGAAGCTTTCTTT. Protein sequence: CASSIWGRTQNTEAFF.

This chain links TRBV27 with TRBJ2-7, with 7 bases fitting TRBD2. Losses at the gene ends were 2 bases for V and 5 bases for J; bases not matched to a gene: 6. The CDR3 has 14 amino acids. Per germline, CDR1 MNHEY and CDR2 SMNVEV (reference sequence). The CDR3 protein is CASSLGGSVNEQYF. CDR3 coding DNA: TGTGCCAGCAGTTTAGGCGGGAGCGTAAACGAGCAGTACTTC.

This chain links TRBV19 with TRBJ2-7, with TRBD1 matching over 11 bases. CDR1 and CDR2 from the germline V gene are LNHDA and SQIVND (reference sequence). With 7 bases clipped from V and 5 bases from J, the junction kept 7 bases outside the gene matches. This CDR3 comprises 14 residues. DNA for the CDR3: TGTGCCAGTACCTCCGGGACAGGGGGAGACGAGCAGTACTTC. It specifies CASTSGTGGDEQYF.

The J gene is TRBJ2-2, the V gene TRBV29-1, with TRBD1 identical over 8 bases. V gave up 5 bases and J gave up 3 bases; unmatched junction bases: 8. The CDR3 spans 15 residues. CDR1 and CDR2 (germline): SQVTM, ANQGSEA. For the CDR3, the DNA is TGCAGCGTTTATCAGGGGGCGGGTTACACCGGGGAGCTGTTTTTT. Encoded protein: CSVYQGAGYTGELFF.

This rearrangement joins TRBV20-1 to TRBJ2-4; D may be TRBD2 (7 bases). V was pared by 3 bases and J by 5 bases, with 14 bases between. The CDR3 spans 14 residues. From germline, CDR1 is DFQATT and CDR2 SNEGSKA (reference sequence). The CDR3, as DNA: TGCAGTGCTAGTGGTCCGGGGGGCCAAAACATTCAGTACTTC. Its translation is CSASGPGGQNIQYF.

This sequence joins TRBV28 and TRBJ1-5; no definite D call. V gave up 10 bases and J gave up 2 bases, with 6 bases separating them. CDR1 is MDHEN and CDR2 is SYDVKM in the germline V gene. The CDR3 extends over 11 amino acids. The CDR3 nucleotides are TGTGCCACGGAGGGCAATCAGCCCCAGCATTTT. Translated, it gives CATEGNQPQHF.

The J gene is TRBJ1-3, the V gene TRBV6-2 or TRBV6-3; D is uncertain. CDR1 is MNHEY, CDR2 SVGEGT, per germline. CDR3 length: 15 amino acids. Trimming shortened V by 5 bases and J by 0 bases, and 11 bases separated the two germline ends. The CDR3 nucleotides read TGTGCCAGCAGTAACCGGGATTTCTCTGGAAACACCATATATTTT. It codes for CASSNRDFSGNTIYF.

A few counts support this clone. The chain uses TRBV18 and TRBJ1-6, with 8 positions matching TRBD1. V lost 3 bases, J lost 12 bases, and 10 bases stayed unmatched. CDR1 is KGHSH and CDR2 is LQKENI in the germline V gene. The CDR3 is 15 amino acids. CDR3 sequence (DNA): TGTGCCAGCTCACCGAGGACAGGGATCCAGGAACCCCTCCACTTT. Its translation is CASSPRTGIQEPLHF.

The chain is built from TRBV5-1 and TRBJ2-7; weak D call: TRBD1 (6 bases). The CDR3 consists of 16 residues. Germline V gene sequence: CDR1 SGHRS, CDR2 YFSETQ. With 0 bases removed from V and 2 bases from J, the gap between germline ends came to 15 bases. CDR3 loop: CASSLGPQGIAYEQYF. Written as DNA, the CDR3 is TGCGCCAGCAGCTTGGGTCCACAGGGTATCGCCTACGAGCAGTACTTC.

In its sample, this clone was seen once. Here the CDR3 reads CAWSLGTGFSAFF. The CDR3 region has the DNA TGTGCCTGGAGTTTAGGGACAGGGTTTTCGGCTTTCTTT. The genes are TRBV30 and TRBJ1-1, with TRBD1 identical over 9 bases. The CDR3 spans 13 residues. Trimming at V came to 2 bases and at J to 11 bases, leaving 9 bases not matched to a gene. Germline loops: CDR1 GTSNPN, CDR2 SVGIG (reference sequence). The variable domain in full, with the rest retrieved from reference TRBV30 and TRBJ1-1, is SQTIHQWPATLVQPVGSPLSLECTVEGTSNPNLYWYRQAAGRGLQLLFYSVGIGQISSEVPQNLSASRPQDRQFILSSKKLLLSDSGFYLCAWSLGTGFSAFFGQGTRLTVV.

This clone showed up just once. For the CDR3, the DNA is TGTGCCAGCAGTTACCTAGCAGCTGGGGAGCAGTACTTC. This sequence encodes CASSYLAAGEQYF. The V gene is TRBV6-5, the J gene TRBJ2-7; D is possibly TRBD2 (5 bases). This CDR3 has 13 amino acids. V shed 2 bases and J shed 7 bases, with 12 bases lying between them. Germline CDR1 MNHEY, CDR2 SVGAGI.

In DNA, the CDR3 is TGTGCCAGCAGAACCGGACAGGCGTCGCGAGCTTTCTTT. It specifies CASRTGQASRAFF. This sequence joins TRBV3-1 (or the pseudogene TRBV3-2) and TRBJ1-1, with 7 bases matching TRBD1. J lost 10 bases, V lost 6 bases, and 11 bases had no gene match. Germline V lookup: CDR1 LGHDT, CDR2 YNNKEL (reference sequence). This CDR3 has 13 amino acids.

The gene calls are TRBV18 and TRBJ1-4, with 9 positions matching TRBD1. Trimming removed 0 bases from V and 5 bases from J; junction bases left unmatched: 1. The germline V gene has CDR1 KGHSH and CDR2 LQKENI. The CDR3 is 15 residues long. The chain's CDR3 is CASSPPGQGNEKLFF. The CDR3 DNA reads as TGTGCCAGCTCACCACCGGGACAGGGAAATGAAAAACTGTTTTTT.

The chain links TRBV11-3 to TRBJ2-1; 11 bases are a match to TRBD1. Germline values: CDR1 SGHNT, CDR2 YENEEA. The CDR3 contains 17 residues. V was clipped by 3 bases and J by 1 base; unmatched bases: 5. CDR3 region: CASSFGTGGTSYNEQFF. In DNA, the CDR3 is TGTGCCAGCAGCTTCGGGACAGGGGGAACATCCTACAATGAGCAGTTCTTC. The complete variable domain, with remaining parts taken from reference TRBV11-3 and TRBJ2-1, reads EAGVVQSPRYKIIEKKQPVAFWCNPISGHNTLYWYLQNLGQGPELLIRYENEEAVDDSQLPKDRFSAERLKGVDSTLKIQPAELGDSAVYLCASSFGTGGTSYNEQFFGPGTRLTVL.

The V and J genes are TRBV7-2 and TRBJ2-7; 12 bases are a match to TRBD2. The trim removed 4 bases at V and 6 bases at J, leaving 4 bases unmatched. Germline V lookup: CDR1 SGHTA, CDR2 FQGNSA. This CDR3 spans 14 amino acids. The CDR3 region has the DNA TGTGCCAGCAGCTCGACTAGCGGGAGATTCGAGCAGTACTTC. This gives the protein CASSSTSGRFEQYF.

The CDR3 spells CASSLRDRKYYTF. For the CDR3, the DNA is TGTGCCAGCAGCCTCCGGGACAGGAAGTACTACACCTTC. This chain uses TRBV3-1 (or the pseudogene TRBV3-2) with TRBJ1-2; 8 bases map to TRBD1. Trimming cost V 4 bases and J 10 bases; bases outside gene matches: 8. Per the germline V gene, CDR1 is LGHDT and CDR2 is YNNKEL (reference sequence). This CDR3 has 13 amino acids.

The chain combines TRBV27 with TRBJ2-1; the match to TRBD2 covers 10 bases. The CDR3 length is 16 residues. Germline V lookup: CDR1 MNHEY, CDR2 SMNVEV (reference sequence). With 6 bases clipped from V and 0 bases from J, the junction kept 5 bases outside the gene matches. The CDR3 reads CASRGLAGVSYNEQFF. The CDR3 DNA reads TGTGCCAGCAGGGGTCTAGCGGGGGTCTCCTACAATGAGCAGTTCTTC.

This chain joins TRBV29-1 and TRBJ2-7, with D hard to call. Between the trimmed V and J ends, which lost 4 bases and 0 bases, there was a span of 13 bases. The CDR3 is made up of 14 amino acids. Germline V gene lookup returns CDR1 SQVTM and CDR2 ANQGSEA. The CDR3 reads CSVARQASSYEQYF. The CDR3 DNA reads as TGCAGCGTTGCTCGGCAGGCGAGCTCCTACGAGCAGTACTTC.

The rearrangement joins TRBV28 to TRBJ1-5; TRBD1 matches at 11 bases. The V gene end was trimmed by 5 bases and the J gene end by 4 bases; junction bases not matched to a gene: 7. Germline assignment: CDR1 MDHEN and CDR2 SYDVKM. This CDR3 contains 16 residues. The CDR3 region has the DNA TGTGCCAGCAGTGGAGGACAGGGGGCTGGTAATCAGCCCCAGCATTTT. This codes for CASSGGQGAGNQPQHF.

The CDR3 DNA follows: TGTGCCTGGAGTGCCTCCGGGACAGAAGAGACCCAGTACTTC. Its protein is CAWSASGTEETQYF. The rearrangement links TRBV30 to TRBJ2-5; TRBD1 aligns across 7 bases. The junction had 5 bases not matched to a gene; V was cut back by 1 base and J by 3 bases. Germline-derived CDR1 and CDR2 are GTSNPN and SVGIG (reference sequence). CDR3 size: 14 residues.

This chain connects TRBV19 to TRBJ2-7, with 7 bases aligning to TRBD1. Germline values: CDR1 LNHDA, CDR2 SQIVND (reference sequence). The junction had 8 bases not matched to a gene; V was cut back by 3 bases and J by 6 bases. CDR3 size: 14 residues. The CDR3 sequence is CASSITDRVAEQYF. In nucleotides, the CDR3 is TGTGCCAGTAGTATCACCGACAGGGTGGCCGAGCAGTACTTC. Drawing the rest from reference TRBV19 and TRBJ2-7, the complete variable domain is DGGITQSPKYLFRKEGQNVTLSCEQNLNHDAMYWYRQDPGQGLRLIYYSQIVNDFQKGDIAEGYSVSREKKESFPLTVTSAQKNPTAFYLCASSITDRVAEQYFGPGTRLTVT.

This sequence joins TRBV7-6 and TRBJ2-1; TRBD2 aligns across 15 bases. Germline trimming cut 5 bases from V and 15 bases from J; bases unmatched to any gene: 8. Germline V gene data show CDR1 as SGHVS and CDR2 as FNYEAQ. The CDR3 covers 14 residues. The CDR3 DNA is TGTGCCAGCAGCGACCGGACTAGCGGGGGGGATCGGTTCTTC. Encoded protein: CASSDRTSGGDRFF. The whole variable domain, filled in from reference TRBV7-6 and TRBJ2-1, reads GAGVSQSPRYKVTKRGQDVALRCDPISGHVSLYWYRQALGQGPEFLTYFNYEAQQDKSGLPNDRFSAERPEGSISTLTIQRTEQRDSAMYRCASSDRTSGGDRFFGPGTRLTVL.

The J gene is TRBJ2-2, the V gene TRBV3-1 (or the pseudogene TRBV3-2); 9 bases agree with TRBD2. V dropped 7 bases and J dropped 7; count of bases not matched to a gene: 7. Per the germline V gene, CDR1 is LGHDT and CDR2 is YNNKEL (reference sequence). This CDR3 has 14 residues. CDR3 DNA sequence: TGTGCCAGCACCCTAGCGGGGTCCATCGGGGAGCTGTTTTTT. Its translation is CASTLAGSIGELFF.